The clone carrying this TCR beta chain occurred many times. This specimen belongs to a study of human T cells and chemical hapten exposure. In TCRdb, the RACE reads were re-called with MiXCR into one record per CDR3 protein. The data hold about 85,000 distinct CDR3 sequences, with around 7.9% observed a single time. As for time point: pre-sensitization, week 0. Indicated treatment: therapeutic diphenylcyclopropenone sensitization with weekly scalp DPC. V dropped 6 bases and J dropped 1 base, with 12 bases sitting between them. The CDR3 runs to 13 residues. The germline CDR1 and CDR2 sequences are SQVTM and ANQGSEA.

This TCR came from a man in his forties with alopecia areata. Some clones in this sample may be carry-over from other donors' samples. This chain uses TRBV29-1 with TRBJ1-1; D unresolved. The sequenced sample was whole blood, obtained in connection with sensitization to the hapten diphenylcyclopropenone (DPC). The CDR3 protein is CSVIALPNTEAFF. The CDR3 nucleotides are TGCAGCGTCATCGCGCTACCGAACACTGAAGCTTTCTTT.